What follows are 15 T cell receptor beta chains derived from one specimen sequenced in a study of T cells in Graves' hyperthyroidism and ophthalmopathy. The CDR3 regions of TCR beta were amplified from RNA transcripts. An initial round of RT-PCR targeting the TCR CDR3 relied on the HTBI primer set. Each CDR3 protein gets one entry after TCRdb re-called the multiplex PCR reads with MiXCR. Here the sample spans some 620,000 distinct CDR3 sequences, roughly 15% being singletons. Sequencing input: blood. These receptors all come from a woman in her 30s with Graves' hyperthyroidism.

V is TRBV27 and J is TRBJ1-1, with 9 bases identical to TRBD1. Germline V gene lookup returns CDR1 MNHEY and CDR2 SMNVEV (reference sequence). V lost 4 bases and J lost 5; bases outside the gene matches: 11. This CDR3 comprises 16 residues. The DNA of the CDR3 is TGTGCCAGCAGTTCCCCTTGGACAGGGGCTGGGACTGAAGCTTTCTTT. Encoded protein: CASSSPWTGAGTEAFF.

The V call is TRBV19, the J call TRBJ2-3; 11 bases match TRBD1. V was pared by 1 base and J by 5 bases, with 2 bases of the junction left unmatched. The V gene's germline CDR1 is LNHDA and CDR2 SQIVND (reference sequence). This CDR3 comprises 15 residues. This CDR3 is CASSIGTGGRDTQYF. The CDR3 coding sequence is TGTGCCAGTAGTATAGGGACAGGGGGCAGAGATACGCAGTATTTT.

The chain couples TRBV27 to TRBJ1-2; TRBD1 is a possible D gene (6 bases). The CDR3 is made up of 13 amino acids. Germline loops: CDR1 MNHEY, CDR2 SMNVEV (reference sequence). Trimming left V 4 bases short and J 6 bases short, with 12 bases between. CDR3 loop: CASSYGGADGYTF. CDR3 nucleotides: TGTGCCAGCAGTTACGGGGGGGCGGATGGCTACACCTTC.

At least ten counts were recorded for this clonotype. The J gene is TRBJ1-1, the V gene TRBV5-1; 8 nucleotides line up with TRBD1. The trim removed 4 bases at V and 1 base at J, leaving 9 bases unmatched. CDR1 and CDR2 (germline): SGHRS, YFSETQ. CDR3 size: 16 residues. The CDR3 DNA sequence: TGCGCCAGCAGCGCCGGACAGGGAGGTTGGAACACTGAAGCTTTCTTT. Translated: CASSAGQGGWNTEAFF.

The V and J genes are TRBV2 and TRBJ1-5, with TRBD1 matching 9 bases. V trimming: 2 bases; J trimming: 7 bases; junction bases outside the gene matches: 9. The germline CDR1 and CDR2 sequences are SNHLY and FYNNEI. CDR3 length: 16 residues. DNA for the CDR3: TGTGCCAGCAGTGAATCCCCGGGACAGGGTATCCAGCCCCAGCATTTT. It specifies CASSESPGQGIQPQHF.

V and J are TRBV5-1 and TRBJ1-1; 11 bases are shared with TRBD1. In germline, CDR1 is SGHRS, CDR2 YFSETQ. J lost 6 bases, V lost 3 bases, and 4 bases had no gene match. This CDR3 comprises 14 residues. Written as DNA, the CDR3 is TGCGCCAGCAGCTGGACAGGGGGCTCTTCTGAAGCTTTCTTT. Translation gives CASSWTGGSSEAFF. The variable domain in full, with the rest retrieved from reference TRBV5-1 and TRBJ1-1, is KAGVTQTPRYLIKTRGQQVTLSCSPISGHRSVSWYQQTPGQGLQFLFEYFSETQRNKGNFPGRFSGRQFSNSRSEMNVSTLELGDSALYLCASSWTGGSSEAFFGQGTRLTVV.

This clonotype was recorded at least ten times. The chain recombines TRBV2 with TRBJ1-4; 7 nucleotides agree with TRBD1. V dropped 1 base and J dropped 1; count of bases not matched to a gene: 0. The CDR3 extends over 15 amino acids. Germline CDR1 SNHLY, CDR2 FYNNEI. The CDR3 coding sequence is TGTGCCAGCAGTGAAGGACAGGGAACTAATGAAAAACTGTTTTTT. Its protein is CASSEGQGTNEKLFF.

The rearrangement joins TRBV2 to TRBJ2-1, with D hard to call. This CDR3 is 13 amino acids long. Between the trimmed V and J ends, which lost 5 bases and 5 bases, there was a span of 10 bases. CDR1 SNHLY and CDR2 FYNNEI come from the germline V gene. CDR3 in amino acids: CASSRAPNNEQFF. CDR3 nucleotides: TGTGCCAGCAGTCGGGCACCGAACAATGAGCAGTTCTTC.

Many counts were recorded for this clonotype. The chain joins TRBV30 to TRBJ2-3; the D gene is possibly TRBD2 (5 bases). The V end was cut by 0 bases, the J end by 2 bases, with 12 bases between. The V gene's germline CDR1 is GTSNPN and CDR2 SVGIG (reference sequence). The CDR3 spans 15 residues. The CDR3 sequence: CAWSVTRGSTDTQYF. Written as DNA, the CDR3 is TGTGCCTGGAGTGTCACCCGGGGATCCACAGATACGCAGTATTTT.

This clonotype was detected a few times. The chain uses TRBV12-3 or TRBV12-4 and TRBJ2-3; 8 bases agree with TRBD1. The CDR3 has 16 residues. The V segment lost 5 bases and the J segment 6 bases; nucleotides outside the gene matches: 13. The CDR3 nucleotides read TGTGCCAGCAGTGACACAGGGGGTGTATTATTGGATACGCAGTATTTT. Translation gives CASSDTGGVLLDTQYF.

This clonotype appeared a few times. The rearrangement links TRBV2 to TRBJ1-5; D is perhaps TRBD1 (6 bases). Germline values: CDR1 SNHLY, CDR2 FYNNEI. This CDR3 comprises 16 residues. V was pared by 5 bases and J by 6 bases, with 20 bases between. DNA of the CDR3: TGTGCCAGCAGTCCCACTTTATCCAGGGGTAGTCAGCCCCAGCATTTT. Translated, it gives CASSPTLSRGSQPQHF.

This clonotype appeared many times. The gene calls are TRBV7-6 and TRBJ2-7; TRBD2 aligns across 7 bases. The V gene end was trimmed by 8 bases and the J gene end by 3 bases; junction bases not matched to a gene: 4. Germline lookup yields CDR1 SGHVS and CDR2 FNYEAQ. CDR3 length: 12 amino acids. CDR3 in amino acids: CASLGEGYEQYF. In DNA, the CDR3 is TGTGCCAGCCTCGGGGAGGGCTACGAGCAGTACTTC.

The chain employs TRBV7-2 and TRBJ2-7, with 9 bases that match TRBD2. The germline V gene encodes CDR1 SGHTA and CDR2 FQGNSA. The CDR3 length is 17 residues. J was trimmed by 7 bases and V by 6 bases; bases with no gene match: 19. The CDR3 bases are TGTGCCAGCAGGCCGGGATGGGTAGTAGCGGGAGCGGGGGAGCAGTACTTC. This codes for CASRPGWVVAGAGEQYF.

There are many counts of this clonotype. The genes are TRBV28 and TRBJ2-7; D possibly corresponds to TRBD1 (6 bases). With 9 bases removed from V and 0 bases from J, the gap between germline ends came to 9 bases. The CDR3 has 12 residues. From germline, CDR1 is MDHEN and CDR2 SYDVKM. This chain's CDR3 is CASGGNSYEQYF. DNA of the CDR3: TGTGCCAGTGGGGGCAACTCCTACGAGCAGTACTTC.

This clonotype was found many times. This sequence joins TRBV6-1 and TRBJ2-7; 8 positions agree with TRBD2. Germline CDR1 MNHNS, CDR2 SASEGT. V trimming: 3 bases; J trimming: 4 bases; junction bases outside the gene matches: 8. This CDR3 has 15 residues. The CDR3 sequence is CASSDLTSGAYEQYF. The CDR3 DNA is TGTGCCAGCAGTGATCTCACTAGCGGAGCTTACGAGCAGTACTTC.